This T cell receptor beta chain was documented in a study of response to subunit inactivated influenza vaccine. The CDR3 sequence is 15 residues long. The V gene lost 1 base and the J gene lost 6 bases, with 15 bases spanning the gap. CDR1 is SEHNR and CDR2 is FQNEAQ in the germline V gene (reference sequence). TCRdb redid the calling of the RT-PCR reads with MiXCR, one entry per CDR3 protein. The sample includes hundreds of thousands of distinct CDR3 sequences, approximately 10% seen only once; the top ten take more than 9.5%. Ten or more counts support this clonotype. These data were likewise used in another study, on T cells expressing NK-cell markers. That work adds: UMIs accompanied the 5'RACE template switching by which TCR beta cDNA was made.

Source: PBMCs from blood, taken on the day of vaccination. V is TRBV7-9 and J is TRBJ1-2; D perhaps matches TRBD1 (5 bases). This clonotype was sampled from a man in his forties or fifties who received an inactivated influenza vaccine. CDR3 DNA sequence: TGTGCCAGCAGCTTAGGGAAGGGGCTCGTCGATGGCTACACCTTC. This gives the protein CASSLGKGLVDGYTF. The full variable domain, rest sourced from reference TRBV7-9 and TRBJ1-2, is DTGVSQNPRHKITKRGQNVTFRCDPISEHNRLYWYRQTLGQGPEFLTYFQNEAQLEKSRLLSDRFSAERPKGSFSTLEIQRTEQGDSAMYLCASSLGKGLVDGYTFGSGTRLTVV.